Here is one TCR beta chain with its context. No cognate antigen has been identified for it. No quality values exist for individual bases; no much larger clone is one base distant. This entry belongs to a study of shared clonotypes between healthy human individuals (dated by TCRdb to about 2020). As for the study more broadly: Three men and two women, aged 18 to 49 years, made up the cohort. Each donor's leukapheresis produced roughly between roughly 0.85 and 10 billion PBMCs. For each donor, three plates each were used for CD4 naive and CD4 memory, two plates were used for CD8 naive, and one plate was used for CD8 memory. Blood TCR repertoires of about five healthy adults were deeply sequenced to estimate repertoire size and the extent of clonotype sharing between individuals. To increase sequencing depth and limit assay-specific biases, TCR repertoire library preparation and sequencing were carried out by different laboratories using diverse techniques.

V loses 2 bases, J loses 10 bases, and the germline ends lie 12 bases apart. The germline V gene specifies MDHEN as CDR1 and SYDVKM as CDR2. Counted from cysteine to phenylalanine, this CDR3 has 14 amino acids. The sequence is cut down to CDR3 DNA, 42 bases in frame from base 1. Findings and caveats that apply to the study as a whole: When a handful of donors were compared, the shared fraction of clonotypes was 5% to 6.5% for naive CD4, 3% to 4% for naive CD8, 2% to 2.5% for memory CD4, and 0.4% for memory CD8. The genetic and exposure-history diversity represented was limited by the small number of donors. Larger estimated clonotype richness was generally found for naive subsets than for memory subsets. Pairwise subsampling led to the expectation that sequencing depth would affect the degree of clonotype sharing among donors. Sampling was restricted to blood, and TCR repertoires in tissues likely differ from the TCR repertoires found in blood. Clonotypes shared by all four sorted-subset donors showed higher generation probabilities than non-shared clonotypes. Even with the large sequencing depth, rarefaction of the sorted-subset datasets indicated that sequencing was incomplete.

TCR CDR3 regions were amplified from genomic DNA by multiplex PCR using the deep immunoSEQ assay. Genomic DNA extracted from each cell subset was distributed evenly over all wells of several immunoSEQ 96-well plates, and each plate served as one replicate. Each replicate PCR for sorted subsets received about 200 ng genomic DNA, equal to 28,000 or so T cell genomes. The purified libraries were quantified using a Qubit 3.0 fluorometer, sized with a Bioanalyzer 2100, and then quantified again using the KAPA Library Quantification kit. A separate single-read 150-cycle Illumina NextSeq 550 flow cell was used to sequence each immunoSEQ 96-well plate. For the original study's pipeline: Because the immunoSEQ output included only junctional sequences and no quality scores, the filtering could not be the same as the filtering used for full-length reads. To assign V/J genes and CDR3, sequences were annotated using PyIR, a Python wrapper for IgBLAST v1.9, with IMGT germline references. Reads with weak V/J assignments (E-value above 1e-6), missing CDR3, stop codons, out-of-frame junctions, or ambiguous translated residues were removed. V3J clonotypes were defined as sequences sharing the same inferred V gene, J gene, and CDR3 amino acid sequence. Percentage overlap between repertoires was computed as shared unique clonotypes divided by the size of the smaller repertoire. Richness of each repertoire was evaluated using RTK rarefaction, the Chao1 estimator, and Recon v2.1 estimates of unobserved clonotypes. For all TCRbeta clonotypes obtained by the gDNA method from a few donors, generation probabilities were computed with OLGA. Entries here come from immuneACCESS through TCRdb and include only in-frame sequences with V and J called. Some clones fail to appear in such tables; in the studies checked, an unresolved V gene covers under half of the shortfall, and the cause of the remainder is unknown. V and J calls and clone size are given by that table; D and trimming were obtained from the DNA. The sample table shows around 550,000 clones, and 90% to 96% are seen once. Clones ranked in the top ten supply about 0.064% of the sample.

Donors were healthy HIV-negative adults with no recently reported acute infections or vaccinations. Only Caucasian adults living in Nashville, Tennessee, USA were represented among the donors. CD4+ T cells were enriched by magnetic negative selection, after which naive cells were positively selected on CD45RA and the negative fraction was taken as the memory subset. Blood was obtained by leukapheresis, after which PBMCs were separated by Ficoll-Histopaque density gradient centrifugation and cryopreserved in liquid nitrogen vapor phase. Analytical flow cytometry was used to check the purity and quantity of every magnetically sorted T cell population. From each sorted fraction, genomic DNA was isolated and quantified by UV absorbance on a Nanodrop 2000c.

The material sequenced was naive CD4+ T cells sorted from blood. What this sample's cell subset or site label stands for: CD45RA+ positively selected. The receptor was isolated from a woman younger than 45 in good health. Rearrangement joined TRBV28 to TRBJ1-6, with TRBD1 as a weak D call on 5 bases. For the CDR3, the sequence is CASSLQGPGSPLHF. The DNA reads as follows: TGTGCCAGCAGTTTACAGGGTCCGGGGTCACCCCTCCACTTT.